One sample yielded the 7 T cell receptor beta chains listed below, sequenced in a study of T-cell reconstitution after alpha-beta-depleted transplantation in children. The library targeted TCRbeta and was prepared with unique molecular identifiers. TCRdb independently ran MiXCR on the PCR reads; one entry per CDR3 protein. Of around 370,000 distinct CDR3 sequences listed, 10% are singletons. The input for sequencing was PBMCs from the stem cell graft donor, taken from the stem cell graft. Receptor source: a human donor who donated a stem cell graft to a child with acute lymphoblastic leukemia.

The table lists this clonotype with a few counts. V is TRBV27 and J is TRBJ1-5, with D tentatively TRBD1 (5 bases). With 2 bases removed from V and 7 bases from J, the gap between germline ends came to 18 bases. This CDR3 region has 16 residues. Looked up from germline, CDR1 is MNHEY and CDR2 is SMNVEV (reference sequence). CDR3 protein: CASSLVLGGFQQPQHF. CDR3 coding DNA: TGTGCCAGCAGTTTAGTCCTCGGGGGGTTTCAACAGCCCCAGCATTTT.

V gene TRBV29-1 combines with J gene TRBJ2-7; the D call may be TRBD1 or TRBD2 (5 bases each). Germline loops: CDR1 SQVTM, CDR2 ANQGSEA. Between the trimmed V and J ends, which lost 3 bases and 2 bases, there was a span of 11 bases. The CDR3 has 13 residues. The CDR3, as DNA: TGCAGCGTTGAGGGGACGCTCACCTACGAGCAGTACTTC. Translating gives CSVEGTLTYEQYF.

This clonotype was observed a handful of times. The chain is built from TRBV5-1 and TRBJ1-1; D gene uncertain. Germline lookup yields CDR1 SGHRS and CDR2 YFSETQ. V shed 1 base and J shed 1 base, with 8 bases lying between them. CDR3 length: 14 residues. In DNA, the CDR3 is TGCGCCAGCAGCTTGACCGCGGGGAACACTGAAGCTTTCTTT. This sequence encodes CASSLTAGNTEAFF.

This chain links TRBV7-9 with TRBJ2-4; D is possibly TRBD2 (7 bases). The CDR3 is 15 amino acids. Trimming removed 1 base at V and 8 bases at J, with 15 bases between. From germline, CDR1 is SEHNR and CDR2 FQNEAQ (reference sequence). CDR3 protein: CASSLEGGTNHIQYF. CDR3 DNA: TGTGCCAGCAGCTTAGAAGGGGGGACTAATCACATTCAGTACTTC. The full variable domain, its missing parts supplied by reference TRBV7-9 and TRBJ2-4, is DTGVSQNPRHKITKRGQNVTFRCDPISEHNRLYWYRQTLGQGPEFLTYFQNEAQLEKSRLLSDRFSAERPKGSFSTLEIQRTEQGDSAMYLCASSLEGGTNHIQYFGAGTRLSVL.

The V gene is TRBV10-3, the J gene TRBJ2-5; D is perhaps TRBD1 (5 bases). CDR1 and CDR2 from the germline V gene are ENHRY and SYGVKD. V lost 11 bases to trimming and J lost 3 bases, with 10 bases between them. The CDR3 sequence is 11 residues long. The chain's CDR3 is CASAREETQYF. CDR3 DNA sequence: TGTGCCTCGGCCAGGGAAGAGACCCAGTACTTC.

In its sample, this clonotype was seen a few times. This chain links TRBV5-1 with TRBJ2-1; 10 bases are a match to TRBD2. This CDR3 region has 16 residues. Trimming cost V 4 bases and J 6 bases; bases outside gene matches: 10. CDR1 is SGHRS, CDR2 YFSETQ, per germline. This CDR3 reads CASSGLAGDGGNEQFF. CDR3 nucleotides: TGCGCCAGCAGCGGGCTAGCGGGAGACGGTGGCAATGAGCAGTTCTTC. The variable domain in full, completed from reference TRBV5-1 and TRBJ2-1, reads KAGVTQTPRYLIKTRGQQVTLSCSPISGHRSVSWYQQTPGQGLQFLFEYFSETQRNKGNFPGRFSGRQFSNSRSEMNVSTLELGDSALYLCASSGLAGDGGNEQFFGPGTRLTVL.

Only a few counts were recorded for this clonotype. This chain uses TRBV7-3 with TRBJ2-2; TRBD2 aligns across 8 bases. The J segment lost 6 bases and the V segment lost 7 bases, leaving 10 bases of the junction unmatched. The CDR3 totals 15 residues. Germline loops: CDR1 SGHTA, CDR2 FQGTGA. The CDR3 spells CASTSQGAGAGELFF. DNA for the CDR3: TGTGCCAGCACCTCGCAAGGAGCGGGAGCCGGGGAGCTGTTTTTT.